The rows below give T cell receptor beta chains drawn from one sample of a study of control samples from healthy donors and cancer patients. Method: immunoSEQ multiplex PCR; TCRdb's copy keeps in-frame clones and lacks some. Counted here are 45,000 to 60,000 clones, 75% to 90% occurring once; the ten biggest clones make up around an eighth. Material: PBMCs. These receptors were collected from a man in his sixties with head and neck cancer. Both conserved end residues are part of each CDR3. A D gene is named only where the DNA matches it firmly. Only part of the rows carry a size: once, few, many, or a class if the clone is expanded.

clone_size,d_call,j_call,v_call,cdr3_nt,cdr3_aa
few,NA,TRBJ2-4,TRBV3-1/TRBV3-2,TGTGCCAGCAGCAGCGGAATACCACCCAACATTCAGTACTTC,CASSSGIPPNIQYF
NA,NA,TRBJ2-6,TRBV10-3,TGTGCCATCAGTGTCAGTTCAAGGGGCGGGGACTCTGGGGCCAACGTCCTGACTTTC,CAISVSSRGGDSGANVLTF
once,TRBD1,TRBJ1-5,TRBV2,TGTGCCAGCAGAGACAGGGTGGAATTTATAGGCAATCAGCCCCAGCATTTT,CASRDRVEFIGNQPQHF
NA,TRBD1,TRBJ1-2,TRBV5-4,TGTGCCAGCAGAAGGGGGCAGGGTCCCTATGGCTACACCTTC,CASRRGQGPYGYTF
once,NA,TRBJ1-4,TRBV30,TGTGCCTGGAGTGTAAGGGCTGAAAAACTGTTTTTT,CAWSVRAEKLFF
NA,TRBD1,TRBJ2-7,TRBV7-2,TGTGCCAGCAGCTTTGAGACAGGGAACTACGAGCAGTACTTC,CASSFETGNYEQYF
NA,TRBD1,TRBJ1-1,TRBV3-1/TRBV3-2,TGTGCCAGCAGCCAGCTTTCGGGGAGGGGGCGGCCTGAAGCTTTCTTT,CASSQLSGRGRPEAFF
NA,NA,TRBJ2-7,TRBV28,TGTGCCAGCAGCGAGCTGGGGGTCGAGCAGTACTTC,CASSELGVEQYF
NA,NA,TRBJ2-1,TRBV25-1,TGTGCCAGCAGTGAATCCTGGACTAAACACAATGAGCAGTTCTTC,CASSESWTKHNEQFF
NA,TRBD2,TRBJ2-3,TRBV3-1/TRBV3-2,TGTGCCAGCAGCCCCTTTCCGGGAGGGGAAGATACGCAGTATTTT,CASSPFPGGEDTQYF
NA,NA,TRBJ2-5,TRBV28,TGTGCCAGCAGCAACTACAGGGGGGGAGAGACCCAGTACTTC,CASSNYRGGETQYF
NA,NA,TRBJ1-3,TRBV4-3,TGCGCCAGCAGCCAAGATATGACGGCGCGGGGAAACACCATATATTTT,CASSQDMTARGNTIYF
NA,TRBD2,TRBJ2-1,TRBV19,TGTGCCAGTACCCAAGGGACTAGCGGGAGGGCCGGGTACAATGAGCAGTTCTTC,CASTQGTSGRAGYNEQFF
NA,NA,TRBJ2-1,TRBV28,TGTGCCAGCAGTCTGGACGGGAGAGGGGGCTACAATGAGCAGTTCTTC,CASSLDGRGGYNEQFF
NA,NA,TRBJ1-1,TRBV18,TGTGCCAGCTCAAAAGAACCAGGGGAGAACACTGAAGCTTTCTTT,CASSKEPGENTEAFF
NA,TRBD1,TRBJ2-7,TRBV5-1,TGCGCCAGCAGCTTGAAGGCTCCCAGGGACAGGGCGGACGAGCAGTACTTC,CASSLKAPRDRADEQYF
NA,TRBD1,TRBJ1-5,TRBV15,TGTGCCACCAGCGTAGACAGGGGCAGCAATCAGCCCCAGCATTTT,CATSVDRGSNQPQHF
NA,NA,TRBJ2-5,TRBV6-6,TGTGCCAGCAGGAAAGCCCAGGGTGAACAAGAGACCCAGTACTTC,CASRKAQGEQETQYF
NA,NA,TRBJ1-2,TRBV5-1,TGCGCCAGCAGCCCTGGGGGGACCGATACTAACTATGGCTACACCTTC,CASSPGGTDTNYGYTF
NA,NA,TRBJ1-1,TRBV18,TGTGCCAGCTCACCACCCTCTTCTCGAACAGCTTTCTTT,CASSPPSSRTAFF
NA,TRBD1,TRBJ1-2,TRBV15,TGTGCCACCAGCAGAGAGGCACAGGGGGTGAGGAGACTCTATGGCTACACCTTC,CATSREAQGVRRLYGYTF
once,NA,TRBJ2-7,TRBV6-5,TGTGCCAGCAGGGACACTACGAAACGAGGGCAGTACTTC,CASRDTTKRGQYF
NA,TRBD1,TRBJ1-4,TRBV4-2,TGTGCCAGCAGCCAGTCCGTACAGGGGGCGGATGAAAAACTGTTTTTT,CASSQSVQGADEKLFF
NA,TRBD2,TRBJ2-5,TRBV6-2/TRBV6-3,TGTGCCAGCAGCCCGGGACTAGCGGGGGGCACGGGAGAGACCCAGTACTTC,CASSPGLAGGTGETQYF
NA,TRBD1,TRBJ1-2,TRBV14,TGTGCCAGCAGTGCGACAGGGAACTATGGCTACACCTTC,CASSATGNYGYTF
NA,NA,TRBJ2-1,TRBV10-3,TGTGCCATGGAGAGGGGAGATGGGGTCAGTGAGCAGTTCTTC,CAMERGDGVSEQFF
NA,NA,TRBJ1-1,TRBV30,TGTGCCTGGAGTGTAACCGGGTGGAATGAAGCTTTCTTT,CAWSVTGWNEAFF
NA,NA,TRBJ2-3,TRBV18,TGTGCCAGCTCACCAGCTCTCGCAGATACGCAGTATTTT,CASSPALADTQYF
NA,NA,TRBJ1-1,TRBV29-1,TGCAGCGTCCGAGGGCCCACTGAAGCTTTCTTT,CSVRGPTEAFF